The T cell receptor (beta chain) described here comes from a study of blood T cell repertoires in COVID-19 (dated by TCRdb to the early 2020s). Some background on the complete study: The collaborator samples originated in the United States, Italy and Spain and spanned the acute and convalescent phases of COVID-19. The prospective study material was composed of cDNA or gDNA derived from T cells, B-cell-depleted T cells, or PBMCs. Subjects who had been exposed to COVID-19, were actively infected with it, or had recovered from it provided the deeply sampled blood TCRbeta repertoires that made up the dataset. The repertoires were released in a freely available public database meant as a resource for research on the immune response to SARS-CoV-2. The samples were drawn from two sources: the first 160 participants of the ongoing ImmuneRACE study, and over 1,000 subjects contributed by 6 global collaborators. Sample metadata almost always included a de-identified subject ID, COVID-19 status, age in years and sex. Where available, HLA class I and class II types were taken from metadata supplied by the sample provider and were not determined by assay-based typing.

The CDR3 spans 16 residues, from the cysteine through the phenylalanine. CDR3 DNA is the only sequence kept; it has 48 bases, read in frame from the first base. V is pared back by 6 bases and J by 1 base, with 18 bases lying between the germline termini. The germline V gene supplies CDR1 SGHRS and CDR2 YFSETQ. General study outcomes and caveats: Clinical and demographic metadata were provided uncurated, with the amount varying by source and participant.

One collaborating source in Seattle enrolled patients during active infection and followed them longitudinally through the course of disease. Each collaborating institution followed its own protocols to collect whole blood in K2EDTA tubes. For TCRbeta analysis, collaborators shipped samples as frozen whole blood, isolated PBMCs, or DNA extracted from either of those sample types. For this clone: The specificity of this receptor is unknown. Base quality data are lacking; no much larger clone is found one base away.

The immunoSEQ Assay, a bias-controlled multiplex PCR, was used to amplify TCRbeta CDR3 regions from genomic DNA. The paper's processing steps were these. The number of nucleated cells in each sample was estimated by amplification of reference gene primers within the assay. To quantify the absolute abundance of each unique TCRbeta CDR3 rearrangement, sequence reads were collapsed and filtered. For each sample, productive Simpson clonality was calculated by taking the square root of Simpson's diversity index across productive rearrangements. TCRdb's version of the immuneACCESS table is confined to in-frame rearrangements and falls short of the full clone set. An unresolved V gene accounts for under half of the shortfall where checked; the remainder is of unknown origin. The V and J calls and clone size are taken from that table; D and trimming were inferred from the DNA. This sample gives under 400,000 clones in total; roughly nine tenths of them show up just once. Under 5% of the sample comes from the top ten.

Sequenced sample: peripheral blood. This TCR came from a woman in her sixties or seventies with COVID-19, enrolled during active disease. The chain couples TRBV5-1 to TRBJ2-3; TRBD1 is a weak D gene call, 6 bases matching. CDR3 sequence: CASKYRGMGGTDTQYF. The bases read TGCGCCAGCAAGTATAGGGGGATGGGGGGCACAGATACGCAGTATTTT.